This T cell receptor beta chain emerged from a study of shared clonotypes between healthy human individuals. Method: immunoSEQ multiplex PCR; TCRdb's copy keeps in-frame clones and lacks some. The sample carries roughly 2.1 million clones, roughly 91% recorded once. Germline CDR1 is LGHNA and CDR2 is YNFKEQ. The J segment lost 6 bases and the V segment lost 0 bases, leaving 11 bases of the junction unmatched. The CDR3 is 17 residues long. The naive CD8 fraction comprised CD45RO-negative cells positively selected for CCR7 and excluded terminally differentiated effector memory CD45RA+ cells. The chain recombines TRBV4-2 with TRBJ2-3; 8 bases align to TRBD2. This TCR came from a man aged 18 to 30 in good health. Some clones in this sample may be carry-over from other donors' samples. Sequenced sample: naive CD8+ T cells from PBMCs. DNA for the CDR3: TGTGCCAGCAGCCAAGATTGGCCTAGCGGGTACCCGGATACGCAGTATTTT. This translates into CASSQDWPSGYPDTQYF.